This T cell receptor beta chain was identified during a study of T-cell reconstitution after alpha-beta-depleted transplantation in children. V was pared by 2 bases and J by 0 bases, with 9 bases between. CDR1 and CDR2 from the germline V gene are MNHEY and SVGAGI. This CDR3 has 15 amino acids. This clonotype has just a few counts. The antigen remains unidentified. Unique molecular identifiers were built into the TCRbeta library. Using its own MiXCR run on the PCR reads, TCRdb lists one record per CDR3 protein. The sample yields 140,000 or so distinct CDR3 sequences, roughly 9% seen once. Overall study findings and caveats: Reports say that about two months after transplant, the alpha-beta T cells came out of several hundred graft clones that had expanded. One year post-transplant, T-cell counts and diversity were largely derived from T cells produced anew.

The sequence derives from a female patient aged 2 to 10 who had a stem cell transplant for congenital amegakaryocytic thrombocytopenia, so the T cells may come from the graft donor. Sequences were derived from PBMCs, mostly from graft donor cells, sampled 180 days after TCRalphabeta/CD19-depleted stem cell transplant. This chain connects TRBV6-5 to TRBJ2-3; weak D call: TRBD1 (6 bases). The CDR3 sequence is CASSYAGVSTDTQYF. DNA of the CDR3: TGTGCCAGCAGTTACGCAGGGGTTAGCACAGATACGCAGTATTTT.